Given below is one TCR beta chain in context. What it recognizes is unknown. The record originates from a study of T cells in localized non-small cell lung cancer. Regarding the study as a whole: Paired adjacent lung recovered a median around 60 of the top 100 tumor clones.

The method was immunoSEQ multiplex PCR; TCRdb's version includes in-frame clones alone and lacks a portion of them. The data contain roughly 7,000 clones, more than 20% of them singletons. Germline V gene lookup returns CDR1 MGHDK and CDR2 SYGVNS. There are 15 residues in the CDR3. The V and J ends lost 5 bases and 4 bases respectively, with 17 bases between them. The chain links TRBV25-1 to TRBJ1-1; a possible D gene is TRBD1 (5 bases). The sequence came from a man aged 35 to 70 with stage III squamous cell lung carcinoma. The input for sequencing was lung tumor tissue, taken before any cancer treatment. The CDR3 region is CASSRGAGLGTEAFF. The CDR3 DNA follows: TGTGCCAGCAGTCGCGGGGCAGGGTTAGGCACTGAAGCTTTCTTT.